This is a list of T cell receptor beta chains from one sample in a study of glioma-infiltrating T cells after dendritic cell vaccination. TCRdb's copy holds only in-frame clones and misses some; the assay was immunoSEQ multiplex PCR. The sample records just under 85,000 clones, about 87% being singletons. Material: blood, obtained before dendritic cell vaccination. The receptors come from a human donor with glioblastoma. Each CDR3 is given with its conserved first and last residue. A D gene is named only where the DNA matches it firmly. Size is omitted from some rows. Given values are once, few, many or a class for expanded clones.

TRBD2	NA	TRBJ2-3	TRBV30	CAWSVSGALGTSLRYF	TGTGCCTGGAGTGTATCGGGAGCCCTCGGGACTAGTTTACGGTATTTT
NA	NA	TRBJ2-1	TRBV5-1	CASSLSTVAYNEQFF	TGCGCCAGCAGCTTGTCAACGGTCGCCTACAATGAGCAGTTCTTC
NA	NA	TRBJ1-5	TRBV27	CASRPRVDGNQPQHF	TGTGCCAGCAGACCGAGGGTGGACGGGAATCAGCCCCAGCATTTT
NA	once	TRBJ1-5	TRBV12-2	CASRFHRQGWYQPQHF	TGTGCAAGTCGCTTCCACCGACAGGGATGGTATCAGCCCCAGCATTTT
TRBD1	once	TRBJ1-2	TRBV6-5	CATQSGTGNYGYTF	TGTGCCACTCAATCCGGGACAGGAAACTATGGCTACACCTTC
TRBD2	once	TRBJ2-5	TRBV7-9	CASSALSPGLAGEETQYF	TGTGCCAGCAGCGCTTTATCCCCGGGGCTAGCGGGAGAAGAGACCCAGTACTTC
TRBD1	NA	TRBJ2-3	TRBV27	CASSPLRTGALTDTQYF	TGTGCCAGCAGCCCTCTGCGCACAGGGGCGCTCACAGATACGCAGTATTTT
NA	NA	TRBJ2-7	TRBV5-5	CASSRGQGGSYEQYF	TGTGCCAGCAGCCGCGGACAAGGGGGATCCTACGAGCAGTACTTC
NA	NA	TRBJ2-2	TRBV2	CASGSEVHGELFF	TGTGCCAGCGGATCGGAGGTGCACGGGGAGCTGTTTTTT
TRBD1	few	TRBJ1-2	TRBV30	CAWSRDSKRRGYTF	TGTGCCTGGTCCCGGGACAGTAAGAGACGGGGCTACACCTTC
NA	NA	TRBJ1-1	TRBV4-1	CASSPQAVNTEAFF	TGCGCCAGCAGCCCGCAAGCTGTGAACACTGAAGCTTTCTTT
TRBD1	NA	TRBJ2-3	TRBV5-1	CASSSGTATDTQYF	TGCGCCAGCAGCTCTGGGACAGCCACAGATACGCAGTATTTT
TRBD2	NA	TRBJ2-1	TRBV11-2	CASSTRLAGGFYNEQFF	TGTGCCAGCAGCACCCGACTAGCGGGAGGCTTCTACAATGAGCAGTTCTTC
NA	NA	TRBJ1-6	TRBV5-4	CASSLASGHNSPLHF	TGTGCCAGCAGCTTGGCCAGTGGCCATAATTCACCCCTCCACTTT
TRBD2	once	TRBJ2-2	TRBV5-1	CASSPGLAGRTGELFF	TGCGCCAGCAGCCCCGGACTAGCGGGACGAACCGGGGAGCTGTTTTTT
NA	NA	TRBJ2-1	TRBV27	CASYSVANEQFF	TGTGCCAGTTATAGCGTAGCCAATGAGCAGTTCTTC
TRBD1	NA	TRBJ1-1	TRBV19	CASSPGQFNMNTEAFF	TGTGCCAGTAGTCCGGGACAGTTCAATATGAACACTGAAGCTTTCTTT
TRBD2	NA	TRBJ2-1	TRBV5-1	CASSLEEGLAGYNEQFF	TGCGCCAGCAGCTTGGAGGAAGGACTAGCGGGCTACAATGAGCAGTTCTTC
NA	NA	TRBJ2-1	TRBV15	CATSRERSTNEQFF	TGTGCCACCAGCAGAGAACGTAGTACCAATGAGCAGTTCTTC
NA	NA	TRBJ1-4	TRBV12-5	CASGLTAANEKLFF	TGTGCTAGTGGTTTGACCGCGGCTAATGAAAAACTGTTTTTT
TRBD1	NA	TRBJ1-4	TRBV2	CASSEQGAQNEKLFF	TGTGCCAGCAGTGAACAGGGGGCGCAAAATGAAAAACTGTTTTTT
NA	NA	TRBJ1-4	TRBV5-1	CASSFDGGSGKLFF	TGCGCCAGCAGCTTTGACGGGGGGAGTGGAAAACTGTTTTTT
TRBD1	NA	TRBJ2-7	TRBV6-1	CASIPNGDRERHF	TGTGCCAGCATCCCCAACGGGGACAGGGAAAGGCACTTC
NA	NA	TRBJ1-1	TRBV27	CASSPAGSLNTEAFF	TGTGCCAGCAGTCCCGCCGGGTCATTGAACACTGAAGCTTTCTTT
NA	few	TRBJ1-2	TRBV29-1	CSVQALRGQNYGYTF	TGCAGCGTCCAAGCGCTGAGGGGACAAAACTATGGCTACACCTTC
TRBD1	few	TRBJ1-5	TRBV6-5	CASSYPGTGGAQPQHF	TGTGCCAGCAGTTATCCCGGGACAGGGGGCGCCCAGCCCCAGCATTTT
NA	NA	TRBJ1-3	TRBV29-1	CSVGPGAGNTIYF	TGCAGCGTTGGCCCAGGGGCTGGAAACACCATATATTTT
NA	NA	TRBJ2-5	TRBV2	CASRSGAGETQYF	TGTGCCAGCCGGTCGGGAGCTGGGGAGACCCAGTACTTC
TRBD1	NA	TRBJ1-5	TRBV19	CASSMKGAGGQPQHF	TGTGCCAGTAGTATGAAGGGGGCGGGTGGACAGCCCCAGCATTTT
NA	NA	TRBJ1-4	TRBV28	CASSRQVYEKLFF	TGTGCCAGCAGTCGACAGGTTTATGAAAAACTGTTTTTT
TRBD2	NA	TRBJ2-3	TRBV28	CASSPTSDLYDTQYF	TGTGCCAGCAGTCCGACTAGCGATCTTTACGATACGCAGTATTTT
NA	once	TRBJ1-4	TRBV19	CASSMEYANEKLFF	TGTGCCAGTAGTATGGAGTACGCTAATGAAAAACTGTTTTTT
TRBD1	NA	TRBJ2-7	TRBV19	CASSYDTDRAGEQYF	TGTGCCAGTAGTTATGATACGGACAGGGCTGGTGAGCAGTACTTC
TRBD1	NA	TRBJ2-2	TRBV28	CASYRGDRSGELFF	TGTGCCAGTTACAGGGGGGATAGATCCGGGGAGCTGTTTTTT
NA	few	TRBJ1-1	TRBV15	CATREGDGNRYTEAFF	TGTGCCACCAGAGAGGGGGACGGCAATCGGTACACTGAAGCTTTCTTT
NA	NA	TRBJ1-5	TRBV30	CAWGRRQGRQPQHF	TGTGCCTGGGGGCGGCGGCAGGGCCGTCAGCCCCAGCATTTT
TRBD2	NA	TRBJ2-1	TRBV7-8	CASSLLGGTFRGNEQFF	TGTGCCAGCAGCTTATTGGGGGGGACCTTTAGAGGTAATGAGCAGTTCTTC
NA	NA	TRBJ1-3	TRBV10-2	CASSESRGSGNTIYF	TGCGCCAGCAGTGAGTCCCGGGGCTCTGGAAACACCATATATTTT
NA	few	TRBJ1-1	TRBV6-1	CASRRGINTEAFF	TGTGCCAGCAGGAGGGGGATAAACACTGAAGCTTTCTTT
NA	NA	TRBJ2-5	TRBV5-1	CVSSLAGQETQYF	TGCGTCAGCAGCTTGGCGGGGCAAGAGACCCAGTACTTC
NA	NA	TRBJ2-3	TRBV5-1	CASSLALAERDTQYF	TGCGCCAGCAGCTTGGCATTAGCTGAAAGAGATACGCAGTATTTT
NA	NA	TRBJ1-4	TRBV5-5	CASSFAIQVGKLFF	TGTGCCAGCAGCTTCGCTATACAGGTTGGAAAACTGTTTTTT
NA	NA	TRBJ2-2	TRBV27	CASKGVTGRNTGELFF	TGTGCCAGCAAAGGGGTCACAGGGCGAAACACCGGGGAGCTGTTTTTT
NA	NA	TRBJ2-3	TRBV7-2	CASSPRDTQYF	TGTGCCAGCAGCCCCCGGGATACGCAGTATTTT
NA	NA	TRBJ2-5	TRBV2	CASSEQGVGQETQYF	TGTGCCAGCAGTGAACAAGGGGTGGGTCAGGAGACCCAGTACTTC